What follows is one T cell receptor (beta chain) and its context. The data originate from a study of OX40 agonist ivuxolimab in advanced cancers. CDR3 length equals 15 residues. V was pared by 6 bases and J by 3 bases, with 16 bases between. CDR1 SGHKS and CDR2 YYEKEE come from the germline V gene (reference sequence). The assay was immunoSEQ multiplex PCR, and TCRdb's table has in-frame clones only and misses some. The sample has tens of thousands of clones, roughly 86% seen once. This chain connects TRBV5-5 to TRBJ2-1; D is perhaps TRBD2 (6 bases). This TCR came from an adult with an advanced solid tumor such as melanoma, head and neck, liver or kidney cancer. The material was CD4+ or CD8+ T cells sorted from blood, obtained in a trial of the OX40 agonist ivuxolimab. This CDR3 is CASTRGDSGYNEQFF. As DNA, the CDR3 is TGTGCCAGCACCCGCGGGGACTCCGGCTACAATGAGCAGTTCTTC. The full variable domain, with the rest looked up from reference TRBV5-5 and TRBJ2-1, is DAGVTQSPTHLIKTRGQQVTLRCSPISGHKSVSWYQQVLGQGPQFIFQYYEKEERGRGNFPDRFSARQFPNYSSELNVNALLLGDSALYLCASTRGDSGYNEQFFGPGTRLTVL.